This T cell receptor beta chain was sequenced in a study of T cells after yellow fever vaccination. Germline V lookup: CDR1 DFQATT, CDR2 SNEGSKA (reference sequence). The V end lost 0 bases, the J end lost 4 bases, and 13 bases lay between the germline ends. This CDR3 is 15 amino acids long. This clonotype was observed a handful of times. TCRdb reanalysed the 5' RACE reads using MiXCR and keeps one entry per CDR3 protein. The table has a few hundred thousand distinct CDR3 sequences, approximately 21% seen once. This chain uses TRBV20-1 with TRBJ1-5, with D perhaps matching TRBD1 (5 bases). The sequencing here drew on PBMCs, taken 15 days after the yellow fever booster vaccination. The clonotype originates from a man aged 25-40 years who received the YFV17D yellow fever vaccine. In nucleotides, the CDR3 is TGCAGTGCTAGAGATACAGGCCCCGGTAATCAGCCCCAGCATTTT. This sequence encodes CSARDTGPGNQPQHF.